This TCR beta chain was found in a study of OX40 agonist ivuxolimab in advanced cancers. In the study overall: Ivuxolimab is a fully human IgG2 antibody that activates OX40 (CD134). Study conclusions and caveats: Compared with CD4+, CD8+ T cells on average had more expanded clones.

As regards this clone: What it binds is not known.

Generated by immunoSEQ multiplex PCR, the TCRdb table keeps only in-frame clones and is missing some. Of some 25,000 clones listed, under 80% were seen once; the top ten hold roughly 15%. The CDR3 sequence is 13 residues long. Germline CDR1 is SGHTA and CDR2 is FQGNSA. V lost 3 bases, J lost 0 bases, and 5 bases lay in between. The chain uses TRBV7-2 and TRBJ2-5; D unresolved. Sample: CD4+ or CD8+ T cells sorted from blood, taken in a trial of the OX40 agonist ivuxolimab. This TCR derives from an adult with an advanced solid tumor such as melanoma, head and neck, liver or kidney cancer. The CDR3 coding sequence is TGTGCCAGCAGCTTGTCGTACCAAGAGACCCAGTACTTC. It yields the protein CASSLSYQETQYF.